This T cell receptor (beta chain) is drawn from a study of blood T cell repertoires in COVID-19. The overall study: Acute-phase and convalescent COVID-19 samples originated in the United States, Italy and Spain. From T cells, B-cell-depleted T cells, or PBMCs came the material, which was cDNA or gDNA.

Methods used by the authors: It was from reference gene primer amplification that nucleated cell counts were estimated. TCRdb keeps only in-frame clones here, not all; method: immunoSEQ multiplex PCR. D and trimming come from the DNA, and the V and J calls and clone size come from that table. The table lists 150,000 to 200,000 clones, around 80% of them singletons, with roughly 9.6% in the top ten. The V end lost 2 bases, the J end lost 14 bases, and 16 bases lay between the germline ends. This CDR3 has 14 amino acids. Germline V gene lookup returns CDR1 KGHSH and CDR2 LQKENI. The sequenced sample consisted of peripheral blood. This chain connects TRBV18 to TRBJ1-6; D remains unclear. This clonotype was obtained from a man in his fifties or sixties with active or convalescent COVID-19. CDR3 DNA: TGTGCCAGCTCACCAGGGCAGGCGAATCAGGCCCTCCACTTT. Translation: CASSPGQANQALHF.